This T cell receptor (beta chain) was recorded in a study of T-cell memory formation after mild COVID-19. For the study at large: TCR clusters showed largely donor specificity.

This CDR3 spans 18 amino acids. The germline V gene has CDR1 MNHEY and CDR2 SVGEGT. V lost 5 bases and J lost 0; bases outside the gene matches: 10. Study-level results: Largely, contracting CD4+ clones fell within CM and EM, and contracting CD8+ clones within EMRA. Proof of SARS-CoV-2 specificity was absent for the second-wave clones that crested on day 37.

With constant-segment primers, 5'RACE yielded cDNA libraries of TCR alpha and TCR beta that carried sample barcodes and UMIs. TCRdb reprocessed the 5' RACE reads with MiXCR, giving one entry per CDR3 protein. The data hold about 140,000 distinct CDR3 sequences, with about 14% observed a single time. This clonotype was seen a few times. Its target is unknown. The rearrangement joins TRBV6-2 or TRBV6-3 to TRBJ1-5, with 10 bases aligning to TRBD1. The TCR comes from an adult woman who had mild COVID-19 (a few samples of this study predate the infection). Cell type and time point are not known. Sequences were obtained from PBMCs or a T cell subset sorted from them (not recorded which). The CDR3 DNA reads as TGTGCCAGCAGTACCCGGGACAGGGGCACATATAGCAATCAGCCCCAGCATTTT. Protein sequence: CASSTRDRGTYSNQPQHF.